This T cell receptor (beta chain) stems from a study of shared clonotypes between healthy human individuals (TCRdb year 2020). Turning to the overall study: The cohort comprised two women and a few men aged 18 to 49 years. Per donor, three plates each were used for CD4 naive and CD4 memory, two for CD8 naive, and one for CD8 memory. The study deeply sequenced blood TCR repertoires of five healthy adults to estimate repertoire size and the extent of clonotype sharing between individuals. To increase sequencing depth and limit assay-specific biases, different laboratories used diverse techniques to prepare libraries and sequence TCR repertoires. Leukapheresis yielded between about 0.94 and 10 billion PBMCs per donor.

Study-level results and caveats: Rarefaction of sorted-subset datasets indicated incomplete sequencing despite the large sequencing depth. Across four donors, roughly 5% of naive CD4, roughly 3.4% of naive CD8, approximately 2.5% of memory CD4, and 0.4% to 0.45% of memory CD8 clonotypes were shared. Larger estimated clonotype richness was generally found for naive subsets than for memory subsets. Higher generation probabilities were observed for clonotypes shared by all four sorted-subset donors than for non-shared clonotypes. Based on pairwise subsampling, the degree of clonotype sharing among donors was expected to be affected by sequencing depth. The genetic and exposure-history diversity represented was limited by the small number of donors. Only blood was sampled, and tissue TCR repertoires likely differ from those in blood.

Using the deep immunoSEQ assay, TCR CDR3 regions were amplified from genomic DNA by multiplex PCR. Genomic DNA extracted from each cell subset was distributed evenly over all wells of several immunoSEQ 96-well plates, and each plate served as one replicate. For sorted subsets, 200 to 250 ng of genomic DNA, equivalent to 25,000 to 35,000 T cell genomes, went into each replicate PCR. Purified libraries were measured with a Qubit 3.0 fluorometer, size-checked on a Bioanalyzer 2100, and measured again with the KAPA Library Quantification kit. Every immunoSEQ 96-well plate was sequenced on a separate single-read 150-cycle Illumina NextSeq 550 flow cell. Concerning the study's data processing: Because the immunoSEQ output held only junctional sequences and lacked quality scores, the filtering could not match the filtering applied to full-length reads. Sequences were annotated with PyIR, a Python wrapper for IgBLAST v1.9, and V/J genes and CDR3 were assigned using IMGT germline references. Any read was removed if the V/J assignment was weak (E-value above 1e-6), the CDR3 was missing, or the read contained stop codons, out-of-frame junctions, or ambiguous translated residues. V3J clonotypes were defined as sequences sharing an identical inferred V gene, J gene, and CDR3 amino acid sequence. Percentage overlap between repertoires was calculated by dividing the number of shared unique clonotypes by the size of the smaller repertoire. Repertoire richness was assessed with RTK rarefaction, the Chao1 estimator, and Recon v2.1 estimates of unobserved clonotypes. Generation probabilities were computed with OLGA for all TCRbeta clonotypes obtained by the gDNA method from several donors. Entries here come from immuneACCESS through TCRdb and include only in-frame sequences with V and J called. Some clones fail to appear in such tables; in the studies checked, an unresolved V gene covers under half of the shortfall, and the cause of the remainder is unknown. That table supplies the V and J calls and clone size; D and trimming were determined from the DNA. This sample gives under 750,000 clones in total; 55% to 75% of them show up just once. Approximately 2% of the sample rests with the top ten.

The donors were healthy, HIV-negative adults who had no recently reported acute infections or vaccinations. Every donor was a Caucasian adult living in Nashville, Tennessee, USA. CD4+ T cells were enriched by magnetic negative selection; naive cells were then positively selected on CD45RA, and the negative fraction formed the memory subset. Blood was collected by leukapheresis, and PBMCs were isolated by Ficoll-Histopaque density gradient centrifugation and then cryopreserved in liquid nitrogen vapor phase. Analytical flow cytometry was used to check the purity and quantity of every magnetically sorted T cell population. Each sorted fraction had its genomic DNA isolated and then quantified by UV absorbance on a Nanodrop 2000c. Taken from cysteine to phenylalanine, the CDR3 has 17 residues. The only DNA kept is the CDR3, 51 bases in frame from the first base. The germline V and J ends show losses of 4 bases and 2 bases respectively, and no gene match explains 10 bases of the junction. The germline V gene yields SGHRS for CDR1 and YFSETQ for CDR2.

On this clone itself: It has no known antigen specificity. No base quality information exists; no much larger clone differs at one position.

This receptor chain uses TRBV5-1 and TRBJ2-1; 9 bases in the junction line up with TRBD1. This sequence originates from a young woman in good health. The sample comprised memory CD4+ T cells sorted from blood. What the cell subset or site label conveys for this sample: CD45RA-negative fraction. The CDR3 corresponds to CASSTRLRDRAYNEQFF. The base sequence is TGCGCCAGCAGCACCCGCCTCCGGGACAGGGCCTACAATGAGCAGTTCTTC.